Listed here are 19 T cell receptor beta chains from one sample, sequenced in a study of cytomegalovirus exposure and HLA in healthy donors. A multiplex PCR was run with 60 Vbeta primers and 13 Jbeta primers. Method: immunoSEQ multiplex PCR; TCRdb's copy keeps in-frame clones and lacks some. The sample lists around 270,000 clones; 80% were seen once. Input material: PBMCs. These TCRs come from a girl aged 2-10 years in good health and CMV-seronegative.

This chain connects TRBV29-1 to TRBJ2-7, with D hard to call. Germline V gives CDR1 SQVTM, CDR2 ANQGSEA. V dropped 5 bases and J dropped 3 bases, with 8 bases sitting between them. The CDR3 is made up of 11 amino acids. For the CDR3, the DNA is TGCAGCGTTAACATCAACTACGAGCAGTACTTC. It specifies CSVNINYEQYF.

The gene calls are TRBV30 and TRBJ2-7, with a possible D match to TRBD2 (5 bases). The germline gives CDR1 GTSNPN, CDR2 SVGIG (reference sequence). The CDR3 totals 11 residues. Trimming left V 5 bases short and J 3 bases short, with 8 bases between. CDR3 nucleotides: TGTGCCTGGGGAGAGGGCTACGAGCAGTACTTC. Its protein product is CAWGEGYEQYF.

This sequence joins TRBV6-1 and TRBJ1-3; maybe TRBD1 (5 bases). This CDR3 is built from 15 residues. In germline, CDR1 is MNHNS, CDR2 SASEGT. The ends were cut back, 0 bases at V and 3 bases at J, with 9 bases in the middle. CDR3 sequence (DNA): TGTGCCAGCAGTGAAGCGCGCAGGGATGGAAACACCATATATTTT. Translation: CASSEARRDGNTIYF.

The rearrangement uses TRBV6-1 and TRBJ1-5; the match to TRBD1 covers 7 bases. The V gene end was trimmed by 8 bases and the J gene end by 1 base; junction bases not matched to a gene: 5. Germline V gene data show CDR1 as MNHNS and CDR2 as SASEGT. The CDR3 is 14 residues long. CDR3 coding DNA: TGTGCCAGCCTTGACAGGGACAGCAATCAGCCCCAGCATTTT. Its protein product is CASLDRDSNQPQHF.

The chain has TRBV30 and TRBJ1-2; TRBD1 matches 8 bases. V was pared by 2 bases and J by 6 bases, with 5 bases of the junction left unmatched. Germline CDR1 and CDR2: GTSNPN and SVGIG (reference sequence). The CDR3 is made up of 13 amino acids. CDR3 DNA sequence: TGTGCCTGGAGTCCTGGACAGGGCGATGGCTACACCTTC. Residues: CAWSPGQGDGYTF.

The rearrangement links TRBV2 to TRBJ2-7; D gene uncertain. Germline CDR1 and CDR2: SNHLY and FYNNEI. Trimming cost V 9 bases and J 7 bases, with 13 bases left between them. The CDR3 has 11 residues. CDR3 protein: CASSSSQEQYF. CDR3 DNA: TGTGCCAGTTCCTCCTCCCAGGAGCAGTACTTC.

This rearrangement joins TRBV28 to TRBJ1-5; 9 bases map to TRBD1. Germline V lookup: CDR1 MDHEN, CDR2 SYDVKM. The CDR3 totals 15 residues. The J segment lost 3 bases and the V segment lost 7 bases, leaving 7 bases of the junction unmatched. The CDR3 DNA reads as TGTGCCAGCAACCGCGGGACAGGGTTCAATCAGCCCCAGCATTTT. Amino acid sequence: CASNRGTGFNQPQHF.

The CDR3 loop reads CSVTGLPLGEQYF. CDR3 nucleotides: TGCAGCGTAACGGGACTACCTCTCGGGGAGCAGTACTTC. The chain joins TRBV29-1 to TRBJ2-7, with 7 bases lining up with TRBD2. V dropped 6 bases and J dropped 7; count of bases not matched to a gene: 12. Germline CDR1 reads SQVTM; CDR2 reads ANQGSEA. The CDR3 is made up of 13 amino acids.

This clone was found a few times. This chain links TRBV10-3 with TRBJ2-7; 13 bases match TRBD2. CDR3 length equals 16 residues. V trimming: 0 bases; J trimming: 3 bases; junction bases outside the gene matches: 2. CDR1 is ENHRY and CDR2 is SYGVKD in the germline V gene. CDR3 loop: CAISESGTSGNYEQYF. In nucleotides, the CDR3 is TGTGCCATCAGTGAGTCTGGGACTAGCGGGAACTACGAGCAGTACTTC.

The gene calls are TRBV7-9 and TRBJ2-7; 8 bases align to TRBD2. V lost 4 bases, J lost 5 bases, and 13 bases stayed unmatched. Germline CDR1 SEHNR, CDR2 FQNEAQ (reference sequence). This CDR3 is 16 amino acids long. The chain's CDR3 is CASSSLTGTSKNEQYF. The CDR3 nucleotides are TGTGCCAGCAGCTCTCTTACCGGGACTAGTAAGAACGAGCAGTACTTC.

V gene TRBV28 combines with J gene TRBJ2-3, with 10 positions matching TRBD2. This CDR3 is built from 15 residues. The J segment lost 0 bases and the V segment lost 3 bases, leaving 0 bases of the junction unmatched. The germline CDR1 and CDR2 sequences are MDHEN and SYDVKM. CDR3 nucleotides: TGTGCCAGCAGTTTGACTAGCGGGAGCACAGATACGCAGTATTTT. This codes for CASSLTSGSTDTQYF.

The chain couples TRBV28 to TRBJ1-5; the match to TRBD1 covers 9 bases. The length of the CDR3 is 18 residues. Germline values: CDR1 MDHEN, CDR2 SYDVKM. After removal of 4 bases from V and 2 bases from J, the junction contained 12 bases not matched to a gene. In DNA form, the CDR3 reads TGTGCCAGCAGTTCCTGGGACAGGGTGAGGATGGGCAATCAGCCCCAGCATTTT. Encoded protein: CASSSWDRVRMGNQPQHF.

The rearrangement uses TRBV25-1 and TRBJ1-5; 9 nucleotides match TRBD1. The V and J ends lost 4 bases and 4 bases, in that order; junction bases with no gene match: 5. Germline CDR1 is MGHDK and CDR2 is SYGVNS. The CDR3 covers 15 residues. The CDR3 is CASSAGDRENQPQHF. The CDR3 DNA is TGTGCCAGCAGTGCGGGGGACAGGGAGAATCAGCCCCAGCATTTT.

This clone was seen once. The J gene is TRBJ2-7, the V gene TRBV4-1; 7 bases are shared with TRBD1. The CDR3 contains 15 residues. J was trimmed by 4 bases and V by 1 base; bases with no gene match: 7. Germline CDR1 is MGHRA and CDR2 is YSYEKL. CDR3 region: CASSQVGTVEYEQYF. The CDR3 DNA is TGCGCCAGCAGCCAAGTGGGGACAGTGGAATACGAGCAGTACTTC.

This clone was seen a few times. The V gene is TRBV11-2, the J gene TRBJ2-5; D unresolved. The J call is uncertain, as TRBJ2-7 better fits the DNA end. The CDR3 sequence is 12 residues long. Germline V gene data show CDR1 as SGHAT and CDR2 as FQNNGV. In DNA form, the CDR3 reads TGTGCCAGCAGCTTTTCGTCCTACGAGCAGTACTTC. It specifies CASSFSSYEQYF.

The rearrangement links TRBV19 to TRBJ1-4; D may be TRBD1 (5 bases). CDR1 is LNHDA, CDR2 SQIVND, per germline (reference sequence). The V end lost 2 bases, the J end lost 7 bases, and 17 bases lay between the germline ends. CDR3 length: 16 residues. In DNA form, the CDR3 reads TGTGCCAGTAGTATAAAGGCGGCTTTCGGGGGTGAAAAACTGTTTTTT. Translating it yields CASSIKAAFGGEKLFF.

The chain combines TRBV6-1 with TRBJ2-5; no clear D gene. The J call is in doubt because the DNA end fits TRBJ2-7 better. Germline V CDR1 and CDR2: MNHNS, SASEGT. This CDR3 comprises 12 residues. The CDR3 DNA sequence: TGTGCCAGCAGCCTAATGGACTACGAGCAGTACTTC. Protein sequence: CASSLMDYEQYF.

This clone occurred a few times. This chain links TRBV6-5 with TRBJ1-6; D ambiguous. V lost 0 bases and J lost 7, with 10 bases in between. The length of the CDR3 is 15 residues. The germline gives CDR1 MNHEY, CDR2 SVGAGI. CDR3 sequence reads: CASSYSWSRNSPLHF. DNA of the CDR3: TGTGCCAGCAGTTACTCTTGGTCGCGGAATTCACCCCTCCACTTT.

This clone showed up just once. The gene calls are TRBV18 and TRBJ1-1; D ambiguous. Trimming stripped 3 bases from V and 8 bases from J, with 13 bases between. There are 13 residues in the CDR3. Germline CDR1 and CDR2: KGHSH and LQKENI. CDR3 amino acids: CASSPDLGLEAFF. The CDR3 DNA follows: TGTGCCAGCTCACCGGATTTGGGCCTAGAAGCTTTCTTT.